This note documents a single T cell receptor beta chain sequence. Its antigen is unknown. TCRdb's copy holds only in-frame clones and misses some; the assay was immunoSEQ multiplex PCR. The sample lists 42,000 or so clones, about 88% occurring once. The data are from a study of T cell responses to AZD1222 COVID-19 vaccine. Study-wide findings and caveats: Targets within unmutated variant regions were reportedly found for nearly half of spike-specific TCRs. A mostly white British donor set with more females was recruited, and clonal diversity was possibly underestimated. Across spike, vaccine-associated CD4 TCRs were found, dominant at 160-218 and 743-854. Among AZD1222 vaccinees, only 5 to 7 were seropositive at baseline.

V lost 6 bases, J lost 5 bases, and 13 bases lay in between. The CDR3 is 13 residues long. The germline CDR1 and CDR2 sequences are MNHEY and SMNVEV (reference sequence). The V gene is TRBV27, the J gene TRBJ1-1; D possibly corresponds to TRBD1 (5 bases). The material was peripheral blood, obtained 28 days after the second dose of the MenACWY control vaccine. The receptor was isolated from an adult who received the MenACWY meningococcal vaccine as a control. The CDR3 DNA reads as TGTGCCAGCAGGGGATTCAGGGCTACTGAAGCTTTCTTT. This gives the protein CASRGFRATEAFF.